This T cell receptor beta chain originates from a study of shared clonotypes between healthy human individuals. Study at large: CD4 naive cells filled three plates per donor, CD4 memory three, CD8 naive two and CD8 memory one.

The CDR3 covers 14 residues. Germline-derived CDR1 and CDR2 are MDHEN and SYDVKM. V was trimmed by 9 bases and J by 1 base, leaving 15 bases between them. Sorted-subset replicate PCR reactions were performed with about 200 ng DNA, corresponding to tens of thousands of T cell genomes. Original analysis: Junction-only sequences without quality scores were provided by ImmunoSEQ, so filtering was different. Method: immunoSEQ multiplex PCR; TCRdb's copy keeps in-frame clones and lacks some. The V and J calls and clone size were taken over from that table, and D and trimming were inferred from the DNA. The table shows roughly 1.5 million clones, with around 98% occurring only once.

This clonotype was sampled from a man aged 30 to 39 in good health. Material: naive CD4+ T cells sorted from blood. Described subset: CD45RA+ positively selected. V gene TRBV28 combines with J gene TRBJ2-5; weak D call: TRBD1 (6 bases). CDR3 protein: CASSERGIQETQYF. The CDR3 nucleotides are TGTGCCAGTTCCGAAAGGGGGATCCAAGAGACCCAGTACTTC.